This T cell receptor (beta chain) comes out of a study of OX40 agonist ivuxolimab in advanced cancers. Whole-study context: Every 2 weeks, patients received ivuxolimab intravenously, dosed at 0.01 to 10 mg/kg.

The assay was immunoSEQ multiplex PCR, and TCRdb's table has in-frame clones only and misses some. The repertoire includes over 45,000 clones, around 83% of them detected once, and roughly 9.9% sits in the top ten. Trimming cost V 5 bases and J 4 bases, with 8 bases left between them. Germline V CDR1 and CDR2: SNHLY, FYNNEI. This CDR3 is 12 amino acids long. The chain recombines TRBV2 with TRBJ1-2; D unclear. Sequenced material: CD4+ or CD8+ T cells sorted from blood, taken in a trial of the OX40 agonist ivuxolimab. This TCR was sampled from an adult with an advanced solid tumor such as melanoma, head and neck, liver or kidney cancer. CDR3 residues: CASSSTAYGYTF. CDR3 DNA: TGTGCCAGCAGTTCTACCGCCTATGGCTACACCTTC. Full variable domain (outside the CDR3, taken from reference TRBV2 and TRBJ1-2): EPEVTQTPSHQVTQMGQEVILRCVPISNHLYFYWYRQILGQKVEFLVSFYNNEISEKSEIFDDQFSVERPDGSNFTLKIRSTKLEDSAMYFCASSSTAYGYTFGSGTRLTVV.